This T cell receptor (beta chain) was sequenced in a study of blood T cell repertoires in COVID-19. For the study at large: Acute-phase and convalescent COVID-19 samples originated in the United States, Italy and Spain. PBMCs, B-cell-depleted T cells, or T cells provided the cDNA or gDNA that made up the material.

Authors' analysis steps: Estimates of nucleated cell counts were drawn from the amplification of reference gene primers. Clones were read by immunoSEQ multiplex PCR, and TCRdb kept only the in-frame ones, dropping some. The D gene and trimming were derived from the DNA, and the V and J assignments and clone size from that table. The data show some 250,000 clones, roughly nine tenths seen once. V shed 2 bases and J 5 bases; nucleotides not matched to a gene: 9. The CDR3 is made up of 16 amino acids. Germline values: CDR1 MDHEN, CDR2 SYDVKM. This sequence was found in a man aged 55 to 70 with acute or convalescent COVID-19. Material for sequencing was peripheral blood. The V gene is TRBV28, the J gene TRBJ2-5; 9 nucleotides line up with TRBD2. This chain's CDR3 is CASSLPQTSGRETQYF. The CDR3 region has the DNA TGTGCCAGCAGTTTACCGCAAACTAGCGGGCGGGAGACCCAGTACTTC.